A selection of T cell receptor beta chains follows, all from one sample in a study of CD4 and CD8 cells across lung adenocarcinoma regions. TCRdb processed the PCR reads anew with MiXCR; each CDR3 protein has one entry. The sample carries about 5,000 distinct CDR3 sequences, 35% to 50% recorded once. Input material: CD4+ T cells from the margin of a lung tumor. The origin of the receptors is a female donor with lung adenocarcinoma. The CD4 and CD8 labels of this study may be unreliable. CDR3s include the opening cysteine and the closing phenylalanine or tryptophan. The D gene is left open where the match is weak. The size of a clone is reported for some rows only, either as once, few or many, or as a class for expanded clones.

cdr3_nt,cdr3_aa,d_call,clone_size,v_call,j_call,cdr3_length
TGTGCCAGCAGTGAAGAATGGGGAGGCAAGTACAATGAGCAGTTCTTC,CASSEEWGGKYNEQFF,-,once,TRBV6-1,TRBJ2-1,16
TGTGCCAGCAGTGAAGCGATAGGAGAGGGCCGTTGGAATGAGCAGTTCTTC,CASSEAIGEGRWNEQFF,-,medium-sized,TRBV6-1,TRBJ2-1,17
TGCGCCGGGTTAGCGGCCCCAGAGACCCAGTACTTC,CAGLAAPETQYF,-,medium-sized,TRBV10-1,TRBJ2-5,12
TGTGCCAGCAGCGGGGGACAGAGCTCCTACAATGAGCAGTTCTTC,CASSGGQSSYNEQFF,TRBD1,few,TRBV7-2,TRBJ2-1,15
TGTGCCAGCAGTTTCGGTGGCGGGGCCAAGGATGAGCAGTTCTTC,CASSFGGGAKDEQFF,-,-,TRBV12-3/TRBV12-4,TRBJ2-1,15
TGTGCCAGCAGCTTAGTGCGGTGGTTCTACGAAGAGACCCAGTACTTC,CASSLVRWFYEETQYF,-,few,TRBV11-3,TRBJ2-5,16
TGTGCCAGCAGTTTTCAGGGGGGTACCGGGGAGCTGTTTTTT,CASSFQGGTGELFF,-,medium-sized,TRBV12-3/TRBV12-4,TRBJ2-2,14
TGTGCCAGCAGCCCTCGGGGGGGAAAACTGTTTTTT,CASSPRGGKLFF,-,-,TRBV7-6,TRBJ1-4,12
TGTGCCAGCAGCCCTTGGGGACTAGCGACAGATACGCAGTATTTT,CASSPWGLATDTQYF,TRBD2,many,TRBV6-1,TRBJ2-3,15
TGTGCCAGCCTCTTCAGACGGCACCCAGATACCCAGTACTTC,CASLFRRHPDTQYF,-,-,TRBV27,TRBJ2-5,14
TGTGCCAGCGGTCCGGGCGGGGCCGCAGACACAGAGACCCAGTATTTC,CASGPGGAADTETQYF,-,-,TRBV12-3/TRBV12-4,TRBJ2-5,16
TGTGCCAGCAGCGCCCTGATGTACGAGCAGTACTTC,CASSALMYEQYF,-,-,TRBV11-2,TRBJ2-7,12
TGTGCCAGCAGTGACTCCGGGACTAGCAAGGAGCAGTACTTC,CASSDSGTSKEQYF,TRBD2,-,TRBV6-4,TRBJ2-7,14
TGTGCCAGCAGTTTGGGGCCTCCCAGGGCAGATACGCAGTATTTC,CASSLGPPRADTQYF,-,-,TRBV12-3/TRBV12-4,TRBJ2-3,15
TGTGCCAGCAGTTACTCACCCGATAACAATCAGCCCCAGCATTTT,CASSYSPDNNQPQHF,-,-,TRBV6-2/TRBV6-3,TRBJ1-5,15
TGTGCCAGCACCAGGGGCGGGAGGGCCTTACGTGAGCAGTTCTTC,CASTRGGRALREQFF,TRBD2,medium-sized,TRBV12-3/TRBV12-4,TRBJ2-1,15
TGTGCCAGCAGTGAAGGGAGGGTTAGGGGCACAGATACGCAGTATTTT,CASSEGRVRGTDTQYF,-,-,TRBV6-1,TRBJ2-3,16
TGTGCCAGCAGTTACTCGCAGGGGGTCTCTGGGGCCAACGTCCTGACTTTC,CASSYSQGVSGANVLTF,TRBD1,medium-sized,TRBV6-5,TRBJ2-6,17
TGTGCCAGCAGTCTCTCTTCATACGGGACTAGCGGTGAGACCCAGTACTTC,CASSLSSYGTSGETQYF,TRBD2,few,TRBV27,TRBJ2-5,17
TGTGCCAGTACCATCCTAGCTGAAACCGGGGAGCTGTTTTTT,CASTILAETGELFF,-,large,TRBV6-1,TRBJ2-2,14
TGCGCGGGCAATGGGGGCGACAGCAAAAACACCCAGTACTTC,CAGNGGDSKNTQYF,-,-,TRBV10-2,TRBJ2-4,14
TGTGCCAGCAGCTTGGGGCAGACCGGGGAGCTGTTTTTT,CASSLGQTGELFF,-,few,TRBV5-8,TRBJ2-2,13
TGTGCCAGCACACGGGGGACTGGCGGGCGACTCCAAGAGACCCAGTACTTT,CASTRGTGGRLQETQYF,-,once,TRBV6-1,TRBJ2-3,17
TGTGCCAGCAGTCGTTGGGGTACAGATACGCAGTATTTT,CASSRWGTDTQYF,-,-,TRBV5-4,TRBJ2-3,13
TGTGCCAGCAGTTTAGCGCGGGAGTTTGGCTACACCTTC,CASSLAREFGYTF,-,-,TRBV12-3/TRBV12-4,TRBJ1-2,13
TGTGCCAGCAGTGAGGACAGACCCGCAAACTATGGCTACACCTTC,CASSEDRPANYGYTF,-,-,TRBV6-1,TRBJ1-2,15
TGTGCCAGCAGCCAAGGGACAAGCTCTGGGGCCAACGTCCTGACTTTC,CASSQGTSSGANVLTF,-,many,TRBV4-2,TRBJ2-6,16
TGCGCCAGCAAAAACGAAGCGGGGAGGTGGGAGCTGTTTTTT,CASKNEAGRWELFF,TRBD2,few,TRBV10-2,TRBJ2-2,14
TGCGCCAGCAGCCAAGATTGGGGAGCGGGGCCCTACAATGAGCAGTTCTTC,CASSQDWGAGPYNEQFF,TRBD2,many,TRBV4-1,TRBJ2-1,17
TGTGCCAGCAGTTTTAGCGGGAGAGGGGGCAATGAGCAGTTCTTC,CASSFSGRGGNEQFF,TRBD2,once,TRBV6-5,TRBJ2-1,15
TGTGCCAGCAGCTTAGATCCTAGCGGCTACGAGCAGTACTTC,CASSLDPSGYEQYF,TRBD2,medium-sized,TRBV7-2,TRBJ2-7,14
TGTGCCAGCAGACCTACAGGGAGCTCCCAGCCCCAGCATTTT,CASRPTGSSQPQHF,-,-,TRBV6-1,TRBJ1-5,14
TGTGCCAGCAGTTTAAGGTACTCCGGAGATACGCAGTATTTT,CASSLRYSGDTQYF,-,once,TRBV27,TRBJ2-3,14
TGTGCCTGCAGTGAGGGGACAGGGGGCCGTGCCAAAGACACCCAGTACTTC,CACSEGTGGRAKDTQYF,TRBD1,-,TRBV6-1,TRBJ2-4,17
TGTGCCAGCAGCGTGGGGCTCGGGGGCCGGGGCCCAGAGACCCAGTACTTC,CASSVGLGGRGPETQYF,-,-,TRBV6-1,TRBJ2-5,17
TGTGCCAGCAGAACAACCAGACTAGATCAGCCGTACTTC,CASRTTRLDQPYF,-,few,TRBV6-2/TRBV6-3,TRBJ2-5,13
TGTGCCAGCAGAGCGGGGGCGAGTGACACAGAGACGCAGTATTTT,CASRAGASDTETQYF,TRBD2,-,TRBV27,TRBJ2-3,15
TGTGCCACCAGGGACAGCGGATCCTATGGCTACACCTTC,CATRDSGSYGYTF,TRBD1,-,TRBV6-1,TRBJ1-2,13